The 31 T cell receptor beta chains presented below share a single source sample, sequenced in a study of cytomegalovirus exposure and HLA in healthy donors. Primers: 60 Vbeta forward and 13 Jbeta reverse. The protocol was immunoSEQ multiplex PCR, while the TCRdb copy is restricted to in-frame clones and leaves out a portion. Altogether roughly 120,000 clones are present, roughly three quarters being singletons, with the ten largest covering approximately 4.3%. Sample: PBMCs. Every receptor here comes from a man aged 25 to 40 in good health and CMV-seropositive.

This clone has only a few counts. The rearrangement links TRBV7-2 to TRBJ1-2; D unresolved. V was shortened by 1 base and J by 8 bases, with 11 bases between the two germline ends. Germline V gene sequence: CDR1 SGHTA, CDR2 FQGNSA. The CDR3 is made up of 13 amino acids. CDR3 sequence (DNA): TGTGCCAGCAGCTTAGGACGTATGGGCGGCTACACCTTC. This gives the protein CASSLGRMGGYTF.

The table lists this clone with a few counts. The V and J genes are TRBV4-3 and TRBJ2-1, with 7 bases identical to TRBD2. Unmatched junction bases numbered 11, after V lost 0 bases and J lost 6 bases. The CDR3 runs 17 residues. Germline lookup yields CDR1 LGHNA and CDR2 YSLEER. The chain's CDR3 is CASSQEGGGEWGNEQFF. The CDR3 DNA follows: TGCGCCAGCAGCCAAGAAGGCGGGGGAGAGTGGGGCAATGAGCAGTTCTTC.

The chain carries TRBV7-9 and TRBJ2-5; 10 bases are a match to TRBD1. CDR1 and CDR2 from the germline V gene are SEHNR and FQNEAQ (reference sequence). CDR3 length equals 18 residues. Germline trimming cut 3 bases from V and 4 bases from J; bases unmatched to any gene: 14. In nucleotides, the CDR3 is TGTGCCAGCAGCTTTCTTCAGACAGGGGGCTACGGAGGAGAGACCCAGTACTTC. This encodes CASSFLQTGGYGGETQYF.

This chain links TRBV5-1 with TRBJ2-5; TRBD2 agrees at 11 bases. CDR1 is SGHRS and CDR2 is YFSETQ in the germline V gene. Trimming took 4 bases from V and 5 from J; bases not matched to a gene: 7. This CDR3 comprises 15 residues. The chain's CDR3 is CASSAGVAGGETQYF. Written as DNA, the CDR3 is TGCGCCAGCAGCGCAGGGGTAGCGGGAGGGGAGACCCAGTACTTC.

The chain joins TRBV4-3 to TRBJ2-1; 8 nucleotides align to TRBD2. The CDR3 extends over 18 amino acids. Germline loops: CDR1 LGHNA, CDR2 YSLEER. V trimming: 4 bases; J trimming: 0 bases; junction bases outside the gene matches: 11. The CDR3 region has the DNA TGCGCCAGCAGCCGAACAGCTATAGCGGGACGCTCCTACAATGAGCAGTTCTTC. Its translation: CASSRTAIAGRSYNEQFF.

The CDR3: CASSLGLSYNEQFF. The CDR3 coding sequence is TGTGCCAGCAGTTTGGGACTATCATACAATGAGCAGTTCTTC. The chain links TRBV27 to TRBJ2-1, with 7 bases that match TRBD2. The trim removed 3 bases at V and 4 bases at J, leaving 3 bases unmatched. Per germline, CDR1 MNHEY and CDR2 SMNVEV (reference sequence). This CDR3 has 14 amino acids.

V is TRBV25-1 and J is TRBJ1-2; no clear D gene. Trimming shortened V by 4 bases and J by 4 bases, and 7 bases separated the two germline ends. The CDR3 spans 12 residues. The germline V gene encodes CDR1 MGHDK and CDR2 SYGVNS. The DNA for the CDR3 is TGTGCCAGCAGTGCTAGCGGCTATGGCTACACCTTC. Its translation: CASSASGYGYTF.

The V call is TRBV9, the J call TRBJ1-4; 8 bases match TRBD1. The CDR3 extends over 15 amino acids. V lost 4 bases and J lost 8; bases outside the gene matches: 10. Germline CDR1 and CDR2: SGDLS and YYNGEE. CDR3 loop: CASSTQDRVGEKLFF. The CDR3 bases are TGTGCCAGCAGCACCCAGGACAGGGTCGGAGAAAAACTGTTTTTT.

The chain combines TRBV15 with TRBJ1-6, with a tentative D call TRBD1 (6 bases). Trimming took off 3 bases at V and 9 bases at J, with 9 bases between the two ends. CDR3 length: 13 residues. Germline assignment: CDR1 LNHNV and CDR2 YYDKDF (reference sequence). The CDR3 is CATSSLQGSPLHF. The CDR3 DNA sequence: TGTGCCACCAGCAGCCTACAGGGTTCACCCCTCCACTTT.

The chain carries TRBV27 and TRBJ1-1, with TRBD1 matching over 9 bases. The V gene's germline CDR1 is MNHEY and CDR2 SMNVEV (reference sequence). The CDR3 runs 12 residues. The junction had 2 bases not matched to a gene; V was cut back by 5 bases and J by 7 bases. CDR3 bases: TGTGCCAGCAGTACAGGGGGCAGTGAAGCTTTCTTT. Its protein product is CASSTGGSEAFF.

This chain joins TRBV27 and TRBJ2-7; D unresolved. The CDR3 covers 17 residues. The ends were cut back, 1 base at V and 3 bases at J, with 19 bases in the middle. Germline V gene sequence: CDR1 MNHEY, CDR2 SMNVEV (reference sequence). The CDR3 DNA follows: TGTGCCAGCAGTTTATTTGGCGGAAGGCAGAAGTTCTACGAGCAGTACTTC. The encoded protein is CASSLFGGRQKFYEQYF.

This clone was observed once. V usage is TRBV19 and J usage is TRBJ2-7, with 9 bases identical to TRBD2. The CDR3 runs to 14 residues. The J segment lost 3 bases and the V segment lost 5 bases, leaving 5 bases of the junction unmatched. Germline V CDR1 and CDR2: LNHDA, SQIVND (reference sequence). CDR3 protein: CASSPYSGSYEQYF. CDR3 bases: TGTGCCAGTAGTCCCTATAGCGGGAGCTACGAGCAGTACTTC.

This clone appeared once. The CDR3 DNA reads as TGTGCCAGCAGCAACTTCCGGAAGGCTCGAAACAGTCCAGATCAGCCCCAGCATTTT. Protein product: CASSNFRKARNSPDQPQHF. The V gene is TRBV21-1, the J gene TRBJ1-5; the listed D gene, TRBD1, was not tested against the DNA. TRBV21-1 is flagged as a pseudogene. The CDR3 sequence is 19 residues long.

Concerning this clone itself: Without the conserved terminal phenylalanine or tryptophan, this CDR3 likely stems from a read error. This chain joins TRBV28 and TRBJ1-2, with a tentative D call TRBD1 (6 bases). This CDR3 spans 15 amino acids. Germline V CDR1 and CDR2: MDHEN, SYDVKM. V was cut by 5 bases and J by 2 bases, with 15 bases left in between. The CDR3 sequence: CASSAAGTRNYGYTS. In DNA form, the CDR3 reads TGTGCCAGCAGTGCTGCCGGGACAAGAAACTATGGCTACACCTCC.

The CDR3 region is CASSLVADSYEQYF. CDR3 nucleotides: TGTGCCAGCAGCTTAGTTGCGGACTCCTACGAGCAGTACTTC. This rearrangement joins TRBV7-2 to TRBJ2-7; D call uncertain. The CDR3 is made up of 14 amino acids. Germline V gene lookup returns CDR1 SGHTA and CDR2 FQGNSA. With 1 base removed from V and 0 bases from J, the gap between germline ends came to 7 bases.

There are a few counts of this clone. The junction and the germline gene differ at one end; a read error may be behind it. The chain couples TRBV4-1 to TRBJ2-6; D possibly corresponds to TRBD1 (5 bases). Germline-derived CDR1 and CDR2 are MGHRA and YSYEKL. The CDR3 length is 19 residues. CDR3 amino acids: CASSPSGSTSTSGANGLTF. In DNA form, the CDR3 reads TGCGCCAGCAGCCCTTCCGGCAGCACTTCTACCTCTGGGGCCAACGGCCTGACTTTC.

The V gene is TRBV11-2, the J gene TRBJ2-1; D not certain. V shed 1 base and J shed 9 bases, with 10 bases lying between them. Germline CDR1 reads SGHAT; CDR2 reads FQNNGV. The CDR3 sequence is 13 residues long. The CDR3 protein is CASSLGPVGEQFF. CDR3 nucleotide sequence: TGTGCCAGCAGCTTAGGGCCAGTTGGTGAGCAGTTCTTC.

In its sample, this clone was seen once. The CDR3 loop reads CASSYLEGPEAFF. CDR3 nucleotide sequence: TGTGCCAGCAGCTACTTGGAGGGCCCTGAAGCTTTCTTT. The chain couples TRBV7-2 to TRBJ1-1; D gene ambiguous. V lost 4 bases and J lost 6, with 12 bases in between. The CDR3 covers 13 residues. CDR1 SGHTA and CDR2 FQGNSA come from the germline V gene.

This clone has ten or more counts. The chain employs TRBV7-3 and TRBJ2-1, with 7 nucleotides matching TRBD2. This CDR3 has 18 residues. Looked up from germline, CDR1 is SGHTA and CDR2 is FQGTGA. Trimming at V came to 0 bases and at J to 10 bases, leaving 18 bases not matched to a gene. The CDR3 DNA is TGTGCCAGCAGCTTAACGGTATCCGGACTAGGTTTCTTTGGGGAGCAGTTCTTC. It is translated as CASSLTVSGLGFFGEQFF.

J is TRBJ1-2 and V is TRBV7-2; 7 nucleotides align to TRBD1. Per the germline V gene, CDR1 is SGHTA and CDR2 is FQGNSA. The CDR3 is 14 residues long. The V segment lost 2 bases and the J segment 1 base; nucleotides outside the gene matches: 1. In DNA, the CDR3 is TGTGCCAGCAGCTTAAACAGGGGTAACTATGGCTACACCTTC. This codes for CASSLNRGNYGYTF.

This rearrangement joins TRBV29-1 to TRBJ2-1; D might be TRBD2 (6 bases). Per germline, CDR1 SQVTM and CDR2 ANQGSEA. Between the trimmed V and J ends, which lost 7 bases and 8 bases, there was a span of 18 bases. This CDR3 spans 13 amino acids. The CDR3 loop is CSADSGDTYEQFF. The CDR3 DNA reads as TGCAGCGCAGACTCGGGAGATACATATGAGCAGTTCTTC.

This rearrangement joins TRBV7-3 to TRBJ2-5, with D possibly being TRBD2 (5 bases). The CDR3 sequence is 15 residues long. Trimming cost V 0 bases and J 4 bases, with 12 bases left between them. The V gene's germline CDR1 is SGHTA and CDR2 FQGTGA. As DNA, the CDR3 is TGTGCCAGCAGCTTAACGAGGGTAGCAGGAGAGACCCAGTACTTC. Its translation: CASSLTRVAGETQYF. The full variable domain, in which reference TRBV7-3 and TRBJ2-5 provide the parts outside the CDR3, is GAGVSQTPSNKVTEKGKYVELRCDPISGHTALYWYRQSLGQGPEFLIYFQGTGAADDSGLPNDRFFAVRPEGSVSTLKIQRTERGDSAVYLCASSLTRVAGETQYFGPGTRLLVL.

The chain carries TRBV28 and TRBJ2-1; weak D call: TRBD2 (6 bases). V lost 5 bases and J 8 bases, leaving 13 bases between the germline ends. Germline V gives CDR1 MDHEN, CDR2 SYDVKM. The CDR3 is made up of 13 amino acids. The CDR3 DNA sequence: TGTGCCAGCAGTCCCCGGGAGTTCTATGAGCAGTTCTTC. Amino acids: CASSPREFYEQFF. Full variable domain (outside the CDR3, taken from reference TRBV28 and TRBJ2-1): DVKVTQSSRYLVKRTGEKVFLECVQDMDHENMFWYRQDPGLGLRLIYFSYDVKMKEKGDIPEGYSVSREKKERFSLILESASTNQTSMYLCASSPREFYEQFFGPGTRLTVL.

This sequence joins TRBV18 and TRBJ2-7, with TRBD1 matching over 9 bases. Looked up from germline, CDR1 is KGHSH and CDR2 is LQKENI. The V and J ends lost 1 base and 2 bases, in that order; junction bases with no gene match: 3. The CDR3 extends over 15 amino acids. For the CDR3, the DNA is TGTGCCAGCTCACCACGGACAGGGGATCCCTACGAGCAGTACTTC. Its protein is CASSPRTGDPYEQYF.

This chain connects TRBV6-5 to TRBJ1-5; TRBD1 is a possible D gene (6 bases). Germline loops: CDR1 MNHEY, CDR2 SVGAGI. V lost 5 bases to trimming and J lost 7 bases, with 12 bases between them. CDR3 length equals 13 residues. CDR3 loop: CASSEGEGQPQHF. The CDR3 coding sequence is TGTGCCAGCAGTGAGGGGGAGGGACAGCCCCAGCATTTT.

The gene calls are TRBV27 and TRBJ2-7; 10 bases fit TRBD1. Germline assignment: CDR1 MNHEY and CDR2 SMNVEV (reference sequence). The V gene end was trimmed by 6 bases and the J gene end by 2 bases; junction bases not matched to a gene: 10. The CDR3 length is 16 residues. The CDR3 sequence is CASRTPGQGGAYEQYF. Here the CDR3 DNA reads TGTGCCAGCAGAACTCCCGGACAGGGGGGAGCCTACGAGCAGTACTTC.

This clone was counted only a few times. This chain uses TRBV6-6 with TRBJ2-5; 10 bases agree with TRBD2. Trimming took 6 bases from V and 0 from J; bases not matched to a gene: 4. Per germline, CDR1 MNHNY and CDR2 SVGAGI (reference sequence). The CDR3 covers 15 residues. In DNA, the CDR3 is TGTGCCAGCAGGCAGCGGGGGGGAAACCAAGAGACCCAGTACTTC. The encoded protein is CASRQRGGNQETQYF.

Worth noting for this clone: Germline and junction disagree at one end, which may indicate a read error. This chain links TRBV7-9 with TRBJ2-1; D is unresolved. CDR1 is SEHNR, CDR2 FQNEAQ, per germline (reference sequence). The CDR3 totals 13 residues. CDR3 sequence: CSSSHDLYNEQFF. The CDR3 coding sequence is TGTTCCAGCAGCCATGACTTGTACAATGAGCAGTTCTTC. Combining the CDR3 with reference TRBV7-9 and TRBJ2-1 gives the whole variable domain DTGVSQNPRHKITKRGQNVTFRCDPISEHNRLYWYRQTLGQGPEFLTYFQNEAQLEKSRLLSDRFSAERPKGSFSTLEIQRTEQGDSAMYLCSSSHDLYNEQFFGPGTRLTVL.

As for this clone: Mismatch with germline at one junction end may stem from a read error. The chain combines TRBV7-9 with TRBJ1-1; D gene uncertain. Germline values: CDR1 SEHNR, CDR2 FQNEAQ (reference sequence). The CDR3 runs to 11 residues. CDR3 in amino acids: CSSSWTAEAFF. In DNA form, the CDR3 reads TGTTCCAGCAGCTGGACTGCTGAAGCTTTCTTT. Supplemented by reference TRBV7-9 and TRBJ1-1, the full variable domain reads DTGVSQNPRHKITKRGQNVTFRCDPISEHNRLYWYRQTLGQGPEFLTYFQNEAQLEKSRLLSDRFSAERPKGSFSTLEIQRTEQGDSAMYLCSSSWTAEAFFGQGTRLTVV.

The chain links TRBV9 to TRBJ2-3; 9 nucleotides agree with TRBD2. V lost 0 bases, J lost 2 bases, and 10 bases stayed unmatched. Germline CDR1 reads SGDLS; CDR2 reads YYNGEE. The CDR3 covers 18 residues. CDR3 nucleotides: TGTGCCAGCAGCGTAGGACTAGCGGTGACGGTATTCACAGATACGCAGTATTTT. Translating gives CASSVGLAVTVFTDTQYF.

The rearrangement links TRBV19 to TRBJ1-2; 7 nucleotides line up with TRBD1. Germline V gene lookup returns CDR1 LNHDA and CDR2 SQIVND (reference sequence). Trimming took 10 bases from V and 1 from J; bases not matched to a gene: 3. This CDR3 comprises 12 residues. CDR3 loop: CATRDSNYGYTF. The CDR3 DNA reads as TGTGCCACTAGGGACAGTAACTATGGCTACACCTTC.